This entry lists 13 T cell receptor beta chains sequenced from one sample in a study of tissue T cells after allogeneic stem cell transplantation. The data were produced by immunoSEQ multiplex PCR, yet TCRdb's version contains in-frame clones alone and is incomplete. The profile shows about 48,000 clones, around 67% of them singletons. The specimen sequenced was sorted cells pooled from one or two spleens. Receptors were obtained from a pool of C57BL/6 mice in good health.

Worth noting for this clone: All gene names here are mouse names. The CDR3 extends 1 residue past the end of the read, so its final part is completed from the germline J gene. The gene calls are TRBV16 and TRBJ2-1; D not certain. The CDR3 consists of 12 residues. V shed 0 bases and J shed 7 bases, with 4 bases lying between them. The germline gives CDR1 SGHSA, CDR2 FRNQAP. CDR3 amino acids: CASSLDWAEQFF. CDR3 DNA, as far as it was read: TGTGCAAGCAGCTTAGACTGGGCTGAGCAGTTC. Supplemented by reference TRBV16 and TRBJ2-1, the full variable domain reads NAGVIQTPRHKVTGKGQEATLWCEPISGHSAVFWYRQTIVQGLEFLTYFRNQAPIDDSGMPKERFSAQMPNQSHSTLKIQSTQPQDSAVYLCASSLDWAEQFFGPGTRLTVL.

A note on this clone: Gene names and germline match the mouse. Sequencing ends 1 residue short of the CDR3 end; the germline J gene provides the rest. The rearrangement links TRBV13-3 to TRBJ1-4, with no clear D. Germline V gene lookup returns CDR1 NNHDY and CDR2 SYVADS. Trimming pared 5 bases from V and 4 bases from J, leaving 6 bases between. This CDR3 region has 12 residues. The part of the CDR3 DNA that was read is TGTGCCAGCAGAGCAGACAACGAAAGATTATTT. As protein: CASRADNERLF. From start to end, the CDR3 is CASRADNERLFF. Looking up the rest from reference TRBV13-3 and TRBJ1-4 gives the full variable domain: EAAVTQSPRSKVAVTGGKVTLSCHQTNNHDYMYWYRQDTGHGLRLIHYSYVADSTEKGDIPDGYKASRPSQENFSLILELASLSQTAVYFCASRADNERLFFGHGTKLSVL.

Worth noting for this clone: Genes here carry mouse names. The read ends 1 residue before the CDR3 terminus; that terminus is restored from the germline J gene. The chain employs TRBV1 and TRBJ2-4; D might be TRBD1 (5 bases). There are 14 residues in the CDR3. Germline V lookup: CDR1 NSQYPW, CDR2 LRSPGD (reference sequence). Trimming removed 5 bases at V and 0 bases at J, with 9 bases between. CDR3 loop: CTCSSRQSQNTLYF. Partial CDR3 DNA: TGCACCTGCAGTAGCCGACAGAGTCAAAACACCTTGTAC. Full variable domain (rest looked up from reference TRBV1 and TRBJ2-4): VTLLEQNPRWRLVPRGQAVNLRCILKNSQYPWMSWYQQDLQKQLQWLFTLRSPGDKEVKSLPGADYLATRVTDTELRLQVANMSQGRTLYCTCSSRQSQNTLYFGAGTRLSVL.

On this clone: Any gene name here is a mouse gene name. The observed sequence ends 1 residue before the CDR3 terminus, with the missing tail filled in from the germline J gene. This chain joins TRBV16 and TRBJ2-3; 8 positions match TRBD2. The CDR3 spans 15 residues. From germline, CDR1 is SGHSA and CDR2 FRNQAP. Trimming at V came to 3 bases and at J to 0 bases, leaving 2 bases not matched to a gene. The CDR3 is CASSFWGASAETLYF. The CDR3 bases that were read are TGTGCAAGCAGCTTCTGGGGGGCTAGTGCAGAAACGCTGTAT.

Turning to this clone: The genes are named according to mouse. The read ends 1 residue before the CDR3 terminus; that terminus is restored from the germline J gene. V and J are TRBV13-3 and TRBJ2-2, with D perhaps matching TRBD1 or TRBD2 (5 bases each). The CDR3 length is 14 residues. In germline, CDR1 is NNHDY, CDR2 SYVADS. V shed 4 bases and J shed 1 base, with 8 bases lying between them. CDR3 DNA, as far as it was read: TGTGCCAGCAGTTCGGGACGAAACACCGGGCAGCTCTAC. This sequence encodes CASSSGRNTGQLY. The full CDR3 sequence reads CASSSGRNTGQLYF.

Remarks on this clone: Any gene name here is a mouse gene name. Coverage ceases 1 residue before the CDR3 finishes, and the germline J gene fills in the end. The V gene is TRBV19, the J gene TRBJ2-7, with D possibly matching TRBD1 (5 bases). In germline, CDR1 is FNHDT, CDR2 SITEND (reference sequence). The CDR3 runs to 13 residues. V shed 4 bases and J shed 3 bases, with 11 bases lying between them. Incomplete CDR3 DNA: TGTGCCAGCAGTCCAGACAGAATCTATGAACAGTAC. Its translation is CASSPDRIYEQY. The CDR3 in full is CASSPDRIYEQYF.

With respect to this clone: The gene names given are mouse names. The read falls 1 residue short of the CDR3 end, and the missing part is taken from the germline J gene. The chain links TRBV12-1 to TRBJ2-1, with 12 bases matching TRBD2. The CDR3 is made up of 14 amino acids. V trimming: 2 bases; J trimming: 5 bases; junction bases outside the gene matches: 0. From germline, CDR1 is SGHSN and CDR2 HYEKVE. The chain's CDR3 is CASSRDWGDAEQFF. The CDR3 DNA, read in part, is TGTGCCAGCTCTCGGGACTGGGGGGATGCTGAGCAGTTC.

On this clone: Gene names refer to mouse genes. The read stops 1 residue short of the end of the CDR3; the missing end is completed from the germline J gene. This chain connects TRBV13-2 to TRBJ1-2; TRBD1 might be the D (5 bases). The CDR3 consists of 14 residues. Trimming removed 1 base at V and 4 bases at J, with 11 bases between. Germline V lookup: CDR1 NNHNN, CDR2 SYGAGS (reference sequence). Incomplete CDR3 DNA: TGTGCCAGCGGTGATTTGCAGGGAAGCTCCGACTACACC. Its protein is CASGDLQGSSDYT. The complete CDR3 reads CASGDLQGSSDYTF.

As to this clone: Genes and germline are mouse. The chain's CDR3 is CASSISQGGVFF. CDR3 DNA, as far as it was read: TGTGCCAGCAGTATTTCCCAGGGGGGAGTCTTC. The gene calls are TRBV19 and TRBJ1-1; 7 bases fit TRBD1. The read finishes 1 residue shy of the CDR3 end, and the germline J gene is used to complete it. This CDR3 contains 12 residues. Trimming took 2 bases from V and 10 from J; bases not matched to a gene: 5. The germline V gene encodes CDR1 FNHDT and CDR2 SITEND (reference sequence). Using reference TRBV19 and TRBJ1-1 for the parts outside the CDR3, the full variable domain is GGIITQTPKFLIGQEGQKLTLKCQQNFNHDTMYWYRQDSGKGLRLIYYSITENDLQKGDLSEGYDASREKKSSFSLTVTSAQKNEMAVFLCASSISQGGVFFGKGTRLTVV.

This clone was counted only a few times. Gene names refer to mouse genes. The CDR3 end lies 1 residue beyond the end of the read and is filled in from the germline J gene. This chain connects TRBV20 to TRBJ2-1; 9 bases match TRBD2. The V gene end was trimmed by 7 bases and the J gene end by 5 bases; junction bases not matched to a gene: 3. Germline CDR1 and CDR2: GFQATS and STVNSAI. The CDR3 contains 12 residues. CDR3 region: CGDRDWDAEQFF. Partial CDR3 DNA: TGTGGTGACCGGGACTGGGATGCTGAGCAGTTC.

In regard to this clone: Each gene name is a mouse one. The read falls 1 residue short of the CDR3 end, and the missing part is taken from the germline J gene. The chain has TRBV4 and TRBJ1-2, with D unclear. Germline CDR1 is LGHDT and CDR2 is YNNKQL (reference sequence). V was trimmed by 4 bases and J by 0 bases, leaving 3 bases between them. The CDR3 extends over 12 amino acids. CDR3 sequence reads: CASSSANSDYTF. The part of the CDR3 DNA that was read is TGTGCCAGCAGCTCGGCAAACTCCGACTACACC.

In this sample, this clone turned up a few times. Each gene name is a mouse one. Read data end 1 residue before the CDR3 end; the end is taken from the germline J gene. V gene TRBV13-2 combines with J gene TRBJ2-7; D is ambiguous. Trimming took off 3 bases at V and 0 bases at J, with 4 bases between the two ends. Germline CDR1 NNHNN, CDR2 SYGAGS (reference sequence). The CDR3 contains 12 residues. The covered CDR3 bases are TGTGCCAGCGGTGGCCGCTCCTATGAACAGTAC. As protein: CASGGRSYEQY. The complete CDR3 sequence is CASGGRSYEQYF.

In the case of this clone: Mouse gene names and germline throughout. The CDR3 end is not reached by the read, which stops 1 residue before it; the germline J gene fills it in. V gene TRBV5 combines with J gene TRBJ1-2; tentative D call: TRBD1 (5 bases). Germline V gene lookup returns CDR1 LGHNA and CDR2 YNLKQL (reference sequence). The CDR3 runs to 14 residues. Trimming stripped 0 bases from V and 2 bases from J, with 7 bases between. CDR3 bases read: TGTGCCAGCAGCCAAGATCGACAGAACTCCGACTACACC. It codes for CASSQDRQNSDYT. The full-length CDR3 reads as CASSQDRQNSDYTF.